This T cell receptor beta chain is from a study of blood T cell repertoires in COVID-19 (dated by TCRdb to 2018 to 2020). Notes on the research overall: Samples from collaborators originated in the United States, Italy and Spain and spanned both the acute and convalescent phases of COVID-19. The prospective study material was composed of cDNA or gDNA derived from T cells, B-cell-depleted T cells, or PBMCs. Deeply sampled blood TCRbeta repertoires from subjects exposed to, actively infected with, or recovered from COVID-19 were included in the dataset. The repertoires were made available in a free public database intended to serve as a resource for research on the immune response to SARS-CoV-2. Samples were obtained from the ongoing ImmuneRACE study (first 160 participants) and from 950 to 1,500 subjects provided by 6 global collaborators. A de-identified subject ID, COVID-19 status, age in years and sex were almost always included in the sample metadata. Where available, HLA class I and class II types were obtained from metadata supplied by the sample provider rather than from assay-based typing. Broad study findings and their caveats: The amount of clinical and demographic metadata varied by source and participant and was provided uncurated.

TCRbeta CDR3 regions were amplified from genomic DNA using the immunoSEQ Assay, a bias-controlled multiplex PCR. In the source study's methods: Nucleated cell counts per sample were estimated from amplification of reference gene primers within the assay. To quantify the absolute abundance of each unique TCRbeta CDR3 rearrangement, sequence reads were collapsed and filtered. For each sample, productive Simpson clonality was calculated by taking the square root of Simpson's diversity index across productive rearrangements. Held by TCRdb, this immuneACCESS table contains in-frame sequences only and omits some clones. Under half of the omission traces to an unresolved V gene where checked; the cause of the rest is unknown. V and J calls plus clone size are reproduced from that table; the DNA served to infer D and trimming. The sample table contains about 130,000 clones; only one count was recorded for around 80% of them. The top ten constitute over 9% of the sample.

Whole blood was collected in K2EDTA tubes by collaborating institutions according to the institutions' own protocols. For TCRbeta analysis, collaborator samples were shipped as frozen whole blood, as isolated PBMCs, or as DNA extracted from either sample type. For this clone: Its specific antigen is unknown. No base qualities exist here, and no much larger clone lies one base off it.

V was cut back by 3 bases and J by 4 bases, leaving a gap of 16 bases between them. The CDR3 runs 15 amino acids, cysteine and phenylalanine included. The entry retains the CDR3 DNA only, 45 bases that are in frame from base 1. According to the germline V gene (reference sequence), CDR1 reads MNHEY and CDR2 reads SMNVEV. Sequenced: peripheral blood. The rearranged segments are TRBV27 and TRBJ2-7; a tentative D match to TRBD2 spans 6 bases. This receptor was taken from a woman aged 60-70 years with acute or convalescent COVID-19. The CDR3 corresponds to CASSFGDWPLYEQYF. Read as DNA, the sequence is TGTGCCAGCAGTTTTGGGGACTGGCCTTTATACGAGCAGTACTTC.